This T cell receptor beta chain comes out of a study of shared clonotypes between healthy human individuals. The study ran the assay at deep level. Here immunoSEQ multiplex PCR was the method, and the copy in TCRdb shows in-frame clones only, minus some. The repertoire holds around 530,000 clones, with roughly 72% as singletons. This clone was seen once. Germline assignment: CDR1 MDHEN and CDR2 SYDVKM. Trimming at V came to 5 bases and at J to 9 bases, leaving 11 bases not matched to a gene. This CDR3 is built from 16 residues. The chain employs TRBV28 and TRBJ2-1; 12 nucleotides agree with TRBD2. The specimen sequenced was PBMCs. The clonotype was recovered from a woman aged 40 to 50 in good health. Some clones in this sample may be carry-over from other donors' samples. CDR3 in amino acids: CASSPRTSGIPSEQFF. In DNA, the CDR3 is TGTGCCAGCAGTCCCCGGACTAGCGGGATTCCAAGTGAGCAGTTCTTC.